This T cell receptor (beta chain) was found in a study of the immune and genomic landscape of osteosarcoma (dated by TCRdb to 2020 to 2021). With regard to the full study: A total of 40 to 55 pediatric and adult patients with high-grade osteosarcoma made up the overall cohort, and the median age at diagnosis was approximately 25 years (range roughly 5-85). Poor-risk disease was overrepresented in the cohort, as 73% of patients had an unfavorable pathologic response to standard therapy and more than 55% had died. The study profiled osteosarcoma specimens with whole genome, RNA and T-cell receptor sequencing plus immunohistochemistry and reverse phase protein arrays to define immunogenic potential. TCR sequencing results were integrated with transcriptome, protein array and immunostaining data to characterize the osteosarcoma immunogenomic landscape. The goal of the study was to explain why immune checkpoint inhibitors have shown limited clinical activity in osteosarcoma. Patients in the overall cohort were about 66% male, and roughly 80% presented with localized disease at diagnosis. A couple of samples from the same tumor site were contributed by each of a few patients. The research as a whole found: Matched blood was collected from only a couple of patients, alongside the frozen tumor specimens. About 5 cases had a single hyperexpanded clone dominating the repertoire, and all had fewer than 100 T-cell clonotypes. Sample size was not determined by any statistical method, because osteosarcoma is rare and every possible sample was collected. Clonality benchmarks came from external normal skin and healthy peripheral blood data rather than matched normal tissue. Productive TCR clonality was low overall, averaging about 0.091 with a maximum of roughly 0.3, suggesting limited T-cell clonal expansion. TCR productive clonality was higher in the immune-hot C3 cluster than the cold C1 cluster but still low overall.

TCR beta chain CDR3 regions were immunosequenced using the ImmunoSEQ Assay (Adaptive Biotechnologies). In the authors' own workflow: TCRB rearrangements, read counts, read proportions and gene usage were exported through the ImmunoSEQ Analyzer platform. T-cell clonality was calculated on productive rearrangements as 1 minus Pielou's evenness. In the clonal space homeostasis analysis, clonotypes were sorted into rare, small, medium, large or hyperexpanded (0.01 to 1 of the repertoire) bins. TCR productive clonality was compared across immune clusters C1, C2 and C3 using the Wilcoxon rank sum test. The source is immuneACCESS, and TCRdb retained only in-frame sequences with V and J called. Part of the clones is not carried over; for the studies checked, unresolved V genes explain less than half of this, and the remainder is unexplained. From that table come the V and J calls and clone size; the DNA was used to work out D and trimming. In this sample the table shows 1,300 or so clones, roughly four fifths of which occur a single time. The ten biggest clones cover around an eighth of the sample.

This clone is large (0.1 to 1%) in terms of sample share. There is no known antigen for this receptor. Per-base quality was not reported, and no clone a single base away is much larger than it. Post-treatment primary, local recurrence and metastasis tumors from poor-prognosis patients were used as specimens. CDR3 length: 17 amino acids, cysteine to phenylalanine. The read is trimmed to its CDR3 DNA, 51 bases read in frame from base 1. V was cut back by 3 bases and J by 0 bases, leaving a gap of 14 bases between them. The germline V gene (reference sequence) specifies SEHNR as CDR1 and FQNEAQ as CDR2. The rearrangement joined TRBV7-9 to TRBJ2-2, with TRBD1 tentatively as D gene (6 bases match). The sequence came from a man aged 18 to 30 with osteosarcoma. The age is the age at diagnosis. Material for sequencing was tumor tissue from a local recurrence in the skull. The cell subset or site label of this sample denotes: locally recurrent osteosarcoma tumor. This receptor has the CDR3 CASSFPTGTPNTGELFF. The nucleotide sequence reads TGTGCCAGCAGCTTTCCCACAGGGACCCCGAACACCGGGGAGCTGTTTTTT.